What follows are 32 T cell receptor beta chains derived from one specimen sequenced in a study of early T cells in non-severe SARS-CoV-2 infection. One entry per CDR3 protein, called by TCRdb with MiXCR from the 5' RACE reads. The sample lists approximately 89,000 distinct CDR3 sequences, more than 12% occurring once. Sequencing used whole blood. These receptors were collected from an adult who was a healthcare worker with PCR-confirmed SARS-CoV-2 infection or an uninfected control (not recorded which).

The chain uses TRBV5-4 and TRBJ1-2; a weak D match, TRBD1 (6 bases). This CDR3 contains 14 residues. Between the trimmed V and J ends, which lost 1 base and 12 bases, there was a span of 19 bases. Germline assignment: CDR1 SGHNT and CDR2 YYREEE (reference sequence). The CDR3 loop reads CASSLPISTGPHTF. The CDR3 DNA is TGTGCCAGCAGCTTGCCTATCTCGACAGGCCCCCACACCTTC.

This clonotype was observed a handful of times. The rearrangement links TRBV11-2 to TRBJ2-1; D may be TRBD2 (6 bases). Germline V gene sequence: CDR1 SGHAT, CDR2 FQNNGV. The CDR3 is made up of 17 amino acids. The V and J ends lost 1 base and 6 bases respectively, with 19 bases between them. The CDR3 coding sequence is TGTGCCAGCAGCTTAGGGTACAGGAGGGCTCCCGGCAATGAGCAGTTCTTC. This sequence encodes CASSLGYRRAPGNEQFF.

This clonotype was detected a few times. J is TRBJ1-6 and V is TRBV6-1, with 8 bases fitting TRBD1. CDR3 size: 13 residues. V shed 6 bases, J shed 10 bases, and the junction held 5 bases outside the gene matches. Germline V gene data show CDR1 as MNHNS and CDR2 as SASEGT. The CDR3 nucleotides are TGTGCCAGCAGGCAGGGGGCTAGATCACCCCTCCACTTT. Translated: CASRQGARSPLHF.

This clonotype was recorded many times. The chain links TRBV7-9 to TRBJ2-7; 12 bases are a match to TRBD2. The ends lost 7 bases at V and 3 bases at J; junction bases unmatched: 7. Germline CDR1 is SEHNR and CDR2 is FQNEAQ (reference sequence). The CDR3 extends over 15 amino acids. CDR3 protein: CASMPGTSGHYEQYF. CDR3 coding DNA: TGTGCCAGCATGCCCGGGACTAGCGGGCACTACGAGCAGTACTTC.

There are many counts of this clonotype. The chain recombines TRBV29-1 with TRBJ2-7, with 10 bases lining up with TRBD1. V lost 6 bases, J lost 2 bases, and 4 bases stayed unmatched. Germline CDR1 is SQVTM and CDR2 is ANQGSEA. The CDR3 runs to 13 residues. DNA of the CDR3: TGCAGCGTCGGACAGGGGGAAGCCTACGAGCAGTACTTC. Translating it yields CSVGQGEAYEQYF.

The CDR3 DNA is TGTGCCAGCAGTGCCCGACGGCTAGCCGGGTCCTACGAGCAGTACTTC. Translating gives CASSARRLAGSYEQYF. The V and J genes are TRBV2 and TRBJ2-7; tentative D call: TRBD2 (5 bases). Germline V gives CDR1 SNHLY, CDR2 FYNNEI. The CDR3 totals 16 residues. Trimming shortened V by 4 bases and J by 1 base, and 17 bases separated the two germline ends.

This clonotype was seen a handful of times. The genes are TRBV28 and TRBJ1-2; D is undetermined. Germline V gene data show CDR1 as MDHEN and CDR2 as SYDVKM. With 4 bases removed from V and 1 base from J, the gap between germline ends came to 16 bases. The CDR3 length is 16 residues. CDR3 region: CASSSPSRPLNYGYTF. Written as DNA, the CDR3 is TGTGCCAGCAGTTCCCCGAGCAGGCCGCTTAACTATGGCTACACCTTC.

The chain combines TRBV10-2 with TRBJ1-5; no reliable D call. CDR1 is WSHSY, CDR2 SAAADI, per germline. The CDR3 runs 14 residues. V was shortened by 3 bases and J by 0 bases, with 6 bases between the two germline ends. Here the CDR3 DNA reads TGCGCCAGCAGTGATACAGATAGCAATCAGCCCCAGCATTTT. Amino acid sequence: CASSDTDSNQPQHF.

The CDR3 sequence is CASSGGYAGGSGNTIYF. The DNA of the CDR3 is TGTGCCAGCAGTGGGGGTTATGCAGGTGGCTCTGGAAACACCATATATTTT. The genes are TRBV2 and TRBJ1-3; the D is unclear. With 4 bases removed from V and 0 bases from J, the gap between germline ends came to 16 bases. The CDR3 is 17 amino acids. Germline assignment: CDR1 SNHLY and CDR2 FYNNEI.

This clonotype was counted only a few times. The chain employs TRBV27 and TRBJ2-1; D unclear. V lost 7 bases and J lost 0, with 13 bases in between. CDR1 MNHEY and CDR2 SMNVEV come from the germline V gene (reference sequence). This CDR3 comprises 15 residues. CDR3 in DNA: TGTGCCAGCACCCCTCTACCTGGCTCCTACAATGAGCAGTTCTTC. It is translated as CASTPLPGSYNEQFF.

This clonotype came up a few times. This chain joins TRBV6-2 or TRBV6-3 and TRBJ2-4, with D perhaps TRBD1 (5 bases). This CDR3 comprises 12 residues. The V gene's germline CDR1 is MNHEY and CDR2 SVGEGT. The V and J ends lost 11 bases and 2 bases respectively, with 10 bases between them. CDR3 DNA: TGTGCCGCTAGGGGAACCAAAAACATTCAGTACTTC. Translation gives CAARGTKNIQYF.

With respect to this clonotype: A much larger clone lies a single base off, so this may be a read error. The chain is built from TRBV5-1 and TRBJ2-7; 9 bases are a match to TRBD1. This CDR3 spans 15 amino acids. Germline CDR1 SGHRS, CDR2 YFSETQ. The CDR3 nucleotides are TGCGCCAGCAGCCCCTCCGGGACAGGGCCCTCCGAGCAGTGCTTC. It codes for CASSPSGTGPSEQCF. The variable domain in full, with the rest retrieved from reference TRBV5-1 and TRBJ2-7, is KAGVTQTPRYLIKTRGQQVTLSCSPISGHRSVSWYQQTPGQGLQFLFEYFSETQRNKGNFPGRFSGRQFSNSRSEMNVSTLELGDSALYLCASSPSGTGPSEQCFGPGTRLTVT.

This clonotype came up a few times. CDR3 in amino acids: CASSRDRGSNTEAFF. In nucleotides, the CDR3 is TGTGCCAGCAGCCGTGACAGGGGTTCTAACACTGAAGCTTTCTTT. The chain joins TRBV7-8 to TRBJ1-1; TRBD1 matches 8 bases. From germline, CDR1 is SGHVS and CDR2 FQNEAQ. Trimming took 5 bases from V and 2 from J; bases not matched to a gene: 7. The CDR3 contains 15 residues.

This clonotype was seen at least ten times. CDR3 amino acids: CASSEDRPEGDIQYF. The CDR3 DNA is TGTGCCAGCAGTGAAGACAGGCCCGAAGGGGACATTCAGTACTTC. The chain links TRBV12-3 or TRBV12-4 to TRBJ2-4; a possible D gene is TRBD1 (6 bases). The CDR3 contains 15 residues. Trimming shortened V by 5 bases and J by 8 bases, and 19 bases separated the two germline ends.

The chain combines TRBV7-2 with TRBJ2-4; D not resolved. The CDR3 length is 16 residues. The V gene lost 1 base and the J gene lost 4 bases, with 14 bases spanning the gap. The germline CDR1 and CDR2 sequences are SGHTA and FQGNSA. The CDR3 sequence is CASSLVVAMGKNIQYF. Here the CDR3 DNA reads TGTGCCAGCAGCTTAGTGGTGGCGATGGGGAAAAACATTCAGTACTTC.

Ten or more counts support this clonotype. The V and J genes are TRBV18 and TRBJ2-7; 11 bases are a match to TRBD2. The CDR3 runs 19 residues. Per the germline V gene, CDR1 is KGHSH and CDR2 is LQKENI. The V gene end was trimmed by 1 base and the J gene end by 1 base; junction bases not matched to a gene: 12. The CDR3 spells CASSPRAFSGRAMSYEQYF. The CDR3 region has the DNA TGTGCCAGCTCACCACGAGCCTTTAGCGGGAGGGCCATGTCCTACGAGCAGTACTTC.

The genes are TRBV9 and TRBJ2-5; D possibly corresponds to TRBD2 (5 bases). The CDR3 totals 14 residues. The V gene lost 0 bases and the J gene lost 4 bases, with 10 bases spanning the gap. CDR1 is SGDLS and CDR2 is YYNGEE in the germline V gene. The CDR3 loop is CASSVGAGRETQYF. DNA for the CDR3: TGTGCCAGCAGCGTAGGGGCGGGTCGAGAGACCCAGTACTTC. The full variable domain, in which reference TRBV9 and TRBJ2-5 provide the parts outside the CDR3, is DSGVTQTPKHLITATGQRVTLRCSPRSGDLSVYWYQQSLDQGLQFLIQYYNGEERAKGNILERFSAQQFPDLHSELNLSSLELGDSALYFCASSVGAGRETQYFGPGTRLLVL.

J is TRBJ2-2 and V is TRBV9; 8 bases match TRBD2. With 2 bases clipped from V and 6 bases from J, the junction kept 3 bases outside the gene matches. This CDR3 contains 14 residues. The germline gives CDR1 SGDLS, CDR2 YYNGEE. The DNA of the CDR3 is TGTGCCAGCAGCGTCGGGACTAGTCCCGGGGAGCTGTTTTTT. It codes for CASSVGTSPGELFF.

This clonotype was detected a few times. This CDR3 is CASSQRSMASPLHF. The DNA of the CDR3 is TGTGCCAGCAGCCAGCGGTCCATGGCTTCACCCCTCCACTTT. V gene TRBV13 combines with J gene TRBJ1-6; D is uncertain. This CDR3 has 14 residues. V was cut by 5 bases and J by 9 bases, with 14 bases left in between. Germline V lookup: CDR1 PRHDT, CDR2 FYEKMQ (reference sequence).

V is TRBV27 and J is TRBJ2-7; 12 nucleotides line up with TRBD1. V dropped 11 bases and J dropped 3; count of bases not matched to a gene: 20. This CDR3 is 18 amino acids long. Germline-derived CDR1 and CDR2 are MNHEY and SMNVEV (reference sequence). The DNA for the CDR3 is TGTGCCGTACCAGTCCGGGACAGGGGGCCCACCACCTACTACGAGCAGTACTTC. As protein: CAVPVRDRGPTTYYEQYF.

This clonotype was seen many times. This sequence joins TRBV3-1 and TRBJ2-7, with D unresolved. The CDR3 runs to 12 residues. The germline V gene encodes CDR1 LGHDT and CDR2 YNNKEL (reference sequence). Between the trimmed V and J ends, which lost 3 bases and 0 bases, there was a span of 3 bases. The CDR3 here is CASSQVSYEQYF. CDR3 bases: TGTGCCAGCAGCCAGGTCTCCTACGAGCAGTACTTC.

The chain links TRBV7-3 to TRBJ2-1; D unresolved. CDR1 is SGHTA and CDR2 is FQGTGA in the germline V gene. The CDR3 runs 15 residues. Deletions cut 4 bases from V and 9 bases from J, with 19 bases between. The CDR3 loop is CASSSRPGSGAEQFF. The DNA for the CDR3 is TGTGCCAGCAGCTCCCGGCCCGGGTCCGGCGCTGAGCAGTTCTTC.

This clonotype was picked up a small number of times. This chain's CDR3 is CASGQPLGSLDDNEQFF. The CDR3 DNA follows: TGTGCTAGTGGCCAACCCTTAGGTAGTCTAGACGACAATGAGCAGTTCTTC. The chain joins TRBV12-5 to TRBJ2-1, with D uncertain. Trimming took off 6 bases at V and 5 bases at J, with 23 bases between the two ends. The CDR3 is 17 residues long. Looked up from germline, CDR1 is LGHNT and CDR2 is FRNRAP. Using reference TRBV12-5 and TRBJ2-1 for the parts outside the CDR3, the full variable domain is DARVTQTPRHKVTEMGQEVTMRCQPILGHNTVFWYRQTMMQGLELLAYFRNRAPLDDSGMPKDRFSAEMPDATLATLKIQPSEPRDSAVYFCASGQPLGSLDDNEQFFGPGTRLTVL.

This chain joins TRBV20-1 and TRBJ1-5, with D perhaps matching TRBD1 (5 bases). V gave up 4 bases and J gave up 3 bases, with 7 bases separating them. The CDR3 spans 12 residues. Germline values: CDR1 DFQATT, CDR2 SNEGSKA (reference sequence). CDR3 protein: CSATGINQPQHF. As DNA, the CDR3 is TGCAGTGCTACAGGGATCAATCAGCCCCAGCATTTT.

This clonotype came up a few times. The chain recombines TRBV5-1 with TRBJ2-1, with 10 bases aligning to TRBD2. The J segment lost 10 bases and the V segment lost 3 bases, leaving 13 bases of the junction unmatched. The CDR3 consists of 16 residues. In germline, CDR1 is SGHRS, CDR2 YFSETQ. CDR3 residues: CASSYQSGGVSPEQFF. CDR3 nucleotides: TGCGCCAGCAGCTACCAAAGCGGGGGGGTGTCTCCCGAGCAGTTCTTC.

There are many counts of this clonotype. The chain joins TRBV20-1 to TRBJ2-3; maybe TRBD2 (6 bases). Germline V gives CDR1 DFQATT, CDR2 SNEGSKA (reference sequence). V lost 6 bases to trimming and J lost 2 bases, with 15 bases between them. The CDR3 sequence is 14 residues long. In DNA form, the CDR3 reads TGCAGTGCCCTTGGAGGGCTCTTCACAGATACGCAGTATTTT. Residues: CSALGGLFTDTQYF.

This chain links TRBV12-3 or TRBV12-4 with TRBJ2-3; TRBD2 agrees at 15 bases. The length of the CDR3 is 16 residues. V lost 4 bases and J lost 4; bases outside the gene matches: 3. The CDR3 DNA is TGTGCCAGCAGTTGGACTAGCGGGGGGGCCCCAGATACGCAGTATTTT. It specifies CASSWTSGGAPDTQYF.

Many counts were recorded for this clonotype. V and J are TRBV20-1 and TRBJ2-3; the match to TRBD2 covers 13 bases. The trim removed 0 bases at V and 4 bases at J, leaving 4 bases unmatched. Germline V gene data show CDR1 as DFQATT and CDR2 as SNEGSKA (reference sequence). There are 16 residues in the CDR3. DNA of the CDR3: TGCAGTGCTAGAGACCCGACTAGCGGGAGGCCAGATACGCAGTATTTT. Amino acid sequence: CSARDPTSGRPDTQYF.

The J gene is TRBJ1-3, the V gene TRBV29-1; D not certain. CDR1 and CDR2 (germline): SQVTM, ANQGSEA. With 3 bases removed from V and 0 bases from J, the gap between germline ends came to 6 bases. This CDR3 has 13 amino acids. CDR3 region: CSVELNSGNTIYF. DNA of the CDR3: TGCAGCGTTGAGCTCAACTCTGGAAACACCATATATTTT.

The chain combines TRBV29-1 with TRBJ2-7; 7 bases match TRBD1. Germline values: CDR1 SQVTM, CDR2 ANQGSEA. The CDR3 spans 13 residues. The V segment lost 4 bases and the J segment 2 bases; nucleotides outside the gene matches: 5. The CDR3 loop is CSVVPGGAYEQYF. Written as DNA, the CDR3 is TGCAGCGTTGTCCCAGGGGGTGCCTACGAGCAGTACTTC.

The chain combines TRBV11-2 with TRBJ2-2, with 9 bases aligning to TRBD2. V was clipped by 5 bases and J by 1 base; unmatched bases: 2. Germline assignment: CDR1 SGHAT and CDR2 FQNNGV. The CDR3 extends over 15 amino acids. The CDR3 loop reads CASSTLAGNTGELFF. DNA for the CDR3: TGTGCCAGCAGCACACTAGCGGGGAACACCGGGGAGCTGTTTTTT.

This clonotype was picked up many times. V gene TRBV10-3 combines with J gene TRBJ2-7, with 7 nucleotides matching TRBD1. The germline CDR1 and CDR2 sequences are ENHRY and SYGVKD. V lost 8 bases and J lost 3; bases outside the gene matches: 4. The CDR3 sequence is 12 residues long. The CDR3 DNA reads TGTGCCATCGCCGGACAGGTCTACGAGCAGTACTTC. The encoded protein is CAIAGQVYEQYF.